One sample yielded the 12 T cell receptor beta chains listed below, sequenced in a study of blood T cell repertoires in COVID-19. Using immunoSEQ multiplex PCR, the repertoire was profiled, and TCRdb retains in-frame clones only, with some absent. The sample carries 200,000 to 250,000 clones, around 85% recorded once. The source material was peripheral blood. The receptors shown here come from a woman aged 50 to 65 with acute or convalescent COVID-19.

This rearrangement joins TRBV6-5 to TRBJ1-2; D perhaps matches TRBD1 (5 bases). V lost 4 bases, J lost 8 bases, and 23 bases lay in between. CDR1 and CDR2 from the germline V gene are MNHEY and SVGAGI. This CDR3 has 16 amino acids. The CDR3 DNA reads as TGTGCCAGCAGTTCCGCGGGACGGACTTCATATGGGGGCTACACCTTC. The encoded protein is CASSSAGRTSYGGYTF.

This clone was seen just once. V and J are TRBV25-1 and TRBJ1-1; D gene unclear. Germline V gene sequence: CDR1 MGHDK, CDR2 SYGVNS. The CDR3 length is 14 residues. Trimming left V 1 base short and J 3 bases short, with 9 bases between. This chain's CDR3 is CASSESGKHTEAFF. CDR3 in DNA: TGTGCCAGCAGTGAATCCGGGAAACACACTGAAGCTTTCTTT.

The chain couples TRBV14 to TRBJ2-3, with 12 bases matching TRBD2. The V gene end was trimmed by 4 bases and the J gene end by 3 bases; junction bases not matched to a gene: 2. The CDR3 has 15 residues. CDR1 and CDR2 (germline): SGHDN, FVKESK. The CDR3 coding sequence is TGTGCCAGCAGCCTGACTAGCGGGAGAACAGATACGCAGTATTTT. The encoded protein is CASSLTSGRTDTQYF.

The chain carries TRBV6-2 or TRBV6-3 and TRBJ2-2, with 10 bases lining up with TRBD1. In germline, CDR1 is MNHEY, CDR2 SVGEGT. The CDR3 runs 17 residues. J was trimmed by 0 bases and V by 5 bases; bases with no gene match: 6. The CDR3 loop reads CASSGQGGGTNTGELFF. For the CDR3, the DNA is TGTGCCAGCAGTGGACAGGGGGGTGGAACGAACACCGGGGAGCTGTTTTTT.

This chain connects TRBV27 to TRBJ2-6; a possible D gene is TRBD2 (6 bases). Germline CDR1 is MNHEY and CDR2 is SMNVEV (reference sequence). CDR3 length equals 15 residues. Trimming took 5 bases from V and 1 from J, leaving 9 bases between them. This CDR3 is CASSHGTSGANVLTF. Here the CDR3 DNA reads TGTGCCAGCAGTCACGGGACTTCTGGGGCCAACGTCCTGACTTTC.

CDR3 amino acids: CASGKGDWADEQFF. CDR3 nucleotide sequence: TGCGCCAGCGGCAAAGGGGACTGGGCCGATGAGCAGTTCTTC. The V and J genes are TRBV5-1 and TRBJ2-1; possible D gene TRBD2, 6 bases. Deletions cut 7 bases from V and 8 bases from J, with 19 bases between. CDR3 size: 14 residues. Germline V gene data show CDR1 as SGHRS and CDR2 as YFSETQ.

The rearrangement uses TRBV3-1 (or the pseudogene TRBV3-2) and TRBJ2-5, with 13 bases that match TRBD2. Germline lookup yields CDR1 LGHDT and CDR2 YNNKEL (reference sequence). CDR3 length: 16 amino acids. V shed 4 bases, J shed 4 bases, and the junction held 6 bases outside the gene matches. The CDR3 sequence: CASSPGLAGVRETQYF. CDR3 nucleotides: TGTGCCAGCAGCCCCGGACTAGCGGGAGTCAGAGAGACCCAGTACTTC.

J is TRBJ2-7 and V is TRBV19, with 11 bases aligning to TRBD2. With V trimmed by 4 bases and J by 3 bases, 5 bases remained unmatched. This CDR3 spans 15 amino acids. The germline CDR1 and CDR2 sequences are LNHDA and SQIVND (reference sequence). This CDR3 is CASSRLAGFNYEQYF. The CDR3 DNA sequence: TGTGCCAGTAGTAGACTAGCGGGGTTTAACTACGAGCAGTACTTC. The whole variable domain, filled in from reference TRBV19 and TRBJ2-7, reads DGGITQSPKYLFRKEGQNVTLSCEQNLNHDAMYWYRQDPGQGLRLIYYSQIVNDFQKGDIAEGYSVSREKKESFPLTVTSAQKNPTAFYLCASSRLAGFNYEQYFGPGTRLTVT.

This clone has more than one count but fewer than ten. The chain joins TRBV5-1 to TRBJ1-6; D uncertain. The length of the CDR3 is 13 residues. V lost 5 bases, J lost 10 bases, and 13 bases lay in between. Germline CDR1 and CDR2: SGHRS and YFSETQ. CDR3 region: CASRELSDSPLHF. CDR3 DNA: TGCGCCAGCAGAGAACTATCAGACTCACCCCTCCACTTT.

The genes are TRBV12-5 and TRBJ2-2, with TRBD1 matching 10 bases. CDR3 length: 19 residues. CDR1 is LGHNT, CDR2 FRNRAP, per germline. The V and J ends lost 0 bases and 0 bases, in that order; junction bases with no gene match: 7. The DNA of the CDR3 is TGTGCTAGTGGTTTGGTCCCGGGACAGGGGATAGCGAACACCGGGGAGCTGTTTTTT. Translated, it gives CASGLVPGQGIANTGELFF.

The chain couples TRBV10-2 to TRBJ1-4; 8 bases line up with TRBD1. The CDR3 totals 16 residues. CDR1 WSHSY and CDR2 SAAADI come from the germline V gene. V dropped 4 bases and J dropped 0; count of bases not matched to a gene: 4. CDR3 DNA: TGCGCCAGCAGTGCGGGGACAGGCGCAACTAATGAAAAACTGTTTTTT. This encodes CASSAGTGATNEKLFF.

The chain employs TRBV28 and TRBJ1-2, with 10 bases that match TRBD1. The V and J ends lost 5 bases and 8 bases, in that order; junction bases with no gene match: 5. From germline, CDR1 is MDHEN and CDR2 SYDVKM. The CDR3 spans 13 residues. CDR3 sequence: CASSRGQGTGYTF. For the CDR3, the DNA is TGTGCCAGCAGTCGGGGACAGGGGACGGGCTACACCTTC.